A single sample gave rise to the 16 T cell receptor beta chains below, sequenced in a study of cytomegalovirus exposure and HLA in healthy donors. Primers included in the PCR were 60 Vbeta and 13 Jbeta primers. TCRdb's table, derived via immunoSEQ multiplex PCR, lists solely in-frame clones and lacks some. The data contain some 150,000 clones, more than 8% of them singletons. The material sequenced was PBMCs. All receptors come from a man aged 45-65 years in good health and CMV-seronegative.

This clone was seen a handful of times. This CDR3 reads CASSLQGYTGELFF. In DNA form, the CDR3 reads TGTGCCAGCAGTCTCCAGGGTTACACCGGGGAGCTGTTTTTT. The V call is TRBV27, the J call TRBJ2-2, with a tentative D call TRBD1 (5 bases). The length of the CDR3 is 14 residues. Germline CDR1 reads MNHEY; CDR2 reads SMNVEV (reference sequence). Trimming pared 5 bases from V and 3 bases from J, leaving 10 bases between.

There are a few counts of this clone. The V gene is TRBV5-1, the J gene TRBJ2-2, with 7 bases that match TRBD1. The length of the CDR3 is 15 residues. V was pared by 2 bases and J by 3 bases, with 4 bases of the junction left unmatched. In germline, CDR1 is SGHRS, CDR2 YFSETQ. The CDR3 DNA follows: TGCGCCAGCAGCTTTGAGGGGGCGGACACCGGGGAGCTGTTTTTT. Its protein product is CASSFEGADTGELFF.

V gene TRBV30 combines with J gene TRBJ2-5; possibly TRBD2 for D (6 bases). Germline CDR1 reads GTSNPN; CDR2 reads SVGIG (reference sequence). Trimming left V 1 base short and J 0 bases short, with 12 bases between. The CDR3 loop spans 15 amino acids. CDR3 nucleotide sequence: TGTGCCTGGAGTGGGGACTCTTGGTACCAAGAGACCCAGTACTTC. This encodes CAWSGDSWYQETQYF.

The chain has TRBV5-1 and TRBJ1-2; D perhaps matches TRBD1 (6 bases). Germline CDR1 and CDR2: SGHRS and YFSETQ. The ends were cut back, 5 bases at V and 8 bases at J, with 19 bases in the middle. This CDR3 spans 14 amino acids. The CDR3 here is CASSSTGGATGYTF. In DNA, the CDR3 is TGCGCCAGCAGTTCCACTGGGGGGGCGACCGGCTACACCTTC.

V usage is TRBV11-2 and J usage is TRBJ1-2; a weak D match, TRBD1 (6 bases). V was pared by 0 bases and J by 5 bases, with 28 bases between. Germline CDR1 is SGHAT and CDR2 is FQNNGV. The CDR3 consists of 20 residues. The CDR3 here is CASSLDRTGSGSNGIYGYTF. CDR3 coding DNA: TGTGCCAGCAGCTTAGATCGAACAGGGTCGGGCTCAAATGGAATATATGGCTACACCTTC.

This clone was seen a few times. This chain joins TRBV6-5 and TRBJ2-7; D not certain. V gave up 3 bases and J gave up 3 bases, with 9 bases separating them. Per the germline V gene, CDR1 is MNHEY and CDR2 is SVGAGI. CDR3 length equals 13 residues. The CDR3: CASSYFHNYEQYF. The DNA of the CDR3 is TGTGCCAGCAGTTATTTTCACAACTACGAGCAGTACTTC.

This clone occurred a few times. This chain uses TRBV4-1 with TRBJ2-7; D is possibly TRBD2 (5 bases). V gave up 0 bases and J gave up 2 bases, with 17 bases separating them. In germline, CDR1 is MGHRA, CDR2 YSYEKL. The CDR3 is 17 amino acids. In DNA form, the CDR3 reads TGCGCCAGCAGCCAAGATTTGGAGGTTGCGACTACCTACGAGCAGTACTTC. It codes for CASSQDLEVATTYEQYF.

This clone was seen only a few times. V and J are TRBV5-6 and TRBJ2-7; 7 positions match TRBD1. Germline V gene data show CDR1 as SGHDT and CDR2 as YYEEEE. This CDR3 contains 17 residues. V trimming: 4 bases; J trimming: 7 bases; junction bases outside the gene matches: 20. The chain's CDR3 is CASSLDGPLRGSGEQYF. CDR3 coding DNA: TGTGCCAGCAGCCTCGATGGCCCCCTCAGGGGGTCGGGTGAGCAGTACTTC.

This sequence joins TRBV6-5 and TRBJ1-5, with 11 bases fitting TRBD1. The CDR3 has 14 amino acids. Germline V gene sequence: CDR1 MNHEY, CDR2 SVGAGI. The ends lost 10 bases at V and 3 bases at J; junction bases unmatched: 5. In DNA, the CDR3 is TGTGCCACTTCGGGACAGGGGGACAATCAGCCCCAGCATTTT. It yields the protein CATSGQGDNQPQHF.

This chain's CDR3 is CASSNQGTGSYNEQFF. The CDR3 DNA sequence: TGCGCCAGCAGTAATCAGGGGACGGGGTCCTACAATGAGCAGTTCTTC. The chain combines TRBV5-1 with TRBJ2-1; possible D gene TRBD1, 6 bases. The CDR3 is 16 residues long. The V end lost 5 bases, the J end lost 1 base, and 16 bases lay between the germline ends. Germline V gene sequence: CDR1 SGHRS, CDR2 YFSETQ.

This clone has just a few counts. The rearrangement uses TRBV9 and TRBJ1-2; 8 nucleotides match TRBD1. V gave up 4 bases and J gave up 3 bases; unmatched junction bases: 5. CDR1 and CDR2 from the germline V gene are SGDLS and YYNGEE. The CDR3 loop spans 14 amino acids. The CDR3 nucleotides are TGTGCCAGCAGCCGCAAACAGGGGGACTATGGCTACACCTTC. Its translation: CASSRKQGDYGYTF.

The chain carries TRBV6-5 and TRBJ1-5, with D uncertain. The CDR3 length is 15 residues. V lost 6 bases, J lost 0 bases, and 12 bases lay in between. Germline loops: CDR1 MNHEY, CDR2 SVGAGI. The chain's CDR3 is CASRSGRGSNQPQHF. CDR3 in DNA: TGTGCCAGCAGATCTGGCCGTGGTAGCAATCAGCCCCAGCATTTT.

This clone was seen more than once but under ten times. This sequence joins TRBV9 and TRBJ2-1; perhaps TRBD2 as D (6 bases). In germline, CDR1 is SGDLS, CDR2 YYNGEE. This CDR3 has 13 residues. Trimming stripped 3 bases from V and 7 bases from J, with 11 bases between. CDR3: CASSALAGNEQFF. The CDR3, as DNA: TGTGCCAGCAGCGCCCTTGCGGGGAATGAGCAGTTCTTC.

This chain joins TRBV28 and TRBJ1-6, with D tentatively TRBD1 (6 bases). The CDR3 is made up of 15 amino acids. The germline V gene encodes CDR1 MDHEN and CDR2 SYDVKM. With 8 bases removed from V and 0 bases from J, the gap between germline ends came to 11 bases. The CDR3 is CASHGGGSYNSPLHF. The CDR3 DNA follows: TGTGCCAGCCATGGGGGCGGCTCCTATAATTCACCCCTCCACTTT.

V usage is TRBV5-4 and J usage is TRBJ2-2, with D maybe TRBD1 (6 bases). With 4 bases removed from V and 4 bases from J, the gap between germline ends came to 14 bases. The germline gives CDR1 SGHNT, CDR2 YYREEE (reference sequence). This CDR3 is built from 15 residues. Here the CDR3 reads CASSLQGMGTGELFF. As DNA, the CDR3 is TGTGCCAGCAGCCTACAGGGAATGGGCACCGGGGAGCTGTTTTTT.

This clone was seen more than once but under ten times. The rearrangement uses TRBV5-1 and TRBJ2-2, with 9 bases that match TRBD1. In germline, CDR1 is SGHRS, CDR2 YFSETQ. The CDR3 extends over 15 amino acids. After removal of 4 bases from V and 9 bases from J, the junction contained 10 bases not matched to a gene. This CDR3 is CASSRPGTGSRELFF. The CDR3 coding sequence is TGCGCCAGCAGCCGTCCCGGGACAGGGTCCAGGGAGCTGTTTTTT.